This T cell receptor beta chain was sequenced for a study of prognosis after radiotherapy for stage I lung cancer. Study-level points and caveats: Shannon entropy after stereotactic body radiation therapy was lower in patients who developed distant metastases.

This clonotype has at least ten counts. Antigen specificity is unknown. The CDR3 spans 15 residues. Germline lookup yields CDR1 SGHNT and CDR2 YYREEE (reference sequence). J was trimmed by 8 bases and V by 4 bases; bases with no gene match: 10. CDR3 of TCR beta was amplified from genomic DNA via a two-round multiplex PCR. Every TRBV and TRBJ gene had its own specific primer in first-round PCR. A second round of PCR was carried out using universal primers. TCRdb used MiXCR to reprocess the multiplex PCR reads, holding one entry per CDR3 protein. The table lists 13,000 or so distinct CDR3 sequences, about half of them singletons. A volume of about 5.9 milliliters of peripheral blood was collected by draw at each of two time points.

This rearrangement joins TRBV5-4 to TRBJ1-2; TRBD1 agrees at 11 bases. The receptor comes from a donor over 45 with non-small cell lung cancer. The sequenced sample was PBMCs, obtained before or after stereotactic body radiation therapy (not recorded which). CDR3 nucleotide sequence: TGTGCCAGCAGCCCGAGAGGACAGGGGGCGCCGGGCTACACCTTC. This translates into CASSPRGQGAPGYTF.